The 28 T cell receptor beta chains below were found in one sample sequenced in a study of T cell repertoires in cytomegalovirus infection. TCRdb called the reads again in MiXCR, with one record for every CDR3 protein. The sample lists around 530,000 distinct CDR3 sequences, 26% occurring once. The sequencing sample was made of PBMCs. The receptors shown here come from a human donor in good health (CMV status not recorded). Some clones in this sample may be carry-over from other donors' samples.

This clonotype was seen a handful of times. This chain links TRBV28 with TRBJ1-2; 11 nucleotides agree with TRBD1. J lost 4 bases, V lost 6 bases, and 13 bases had no gene match. CDR3 length equals 17 residues. Germline values: CDR1 MDHEN, CDR2 SYDVKM. The CDR3 is CASRPSGTGGRSYGYTF. The CDR3 DNA reads TGTGCCAGCAGGCCCTCCGGGACAGGGGGAAGAAGCTATGGCTACACCTTC.

This clonotype was recorded many times. The genes are TRBV7-2 and TRBJ1-2, with D possibly TRBD1 on 6 matching bases. The CDR3 sequence is 15 residues long. The germline CDR1 and CDR2 sequences are SGHTA and FQGNSA. V lost 1 base to trimming and J lost 5 bases, with 14 bases between them. The CDR3 here is CASSLEIMGAYGYTF. CDR3 DNA sequence: TGTGCCAGCAGCTTAGAAATTATGGGGGCGTATGGCTACACCTTC. Full variable domain (missing parts from reference TRBV7-2 and TRBJ1-2): GAGVSQSPSNKVTEKGKDVELRCDPISGHTALYWYRQSLGQGLEFLIYFQGNSAPDKSGLPSDRFSAERTGGSVSTLTIQRTQQEDSAVYLCASSLEIMGAYGYTFGSGTRLTVV.

This clonotype was counted only a few times. The chain has TRBV6-1 and TRBJ1-1; 12 bases line up with TRBD1. In germline, CDR1 is MNHNS, CDR2 SASEGT. Trimming took 5 bases from V and 6 from J; bases not matched to a gene: 4. The CDR3 consists of 14 residues. CDR3 residues: CASSKGQGAPEAFF. DNA for the CDR3: TGTGCCAGCAGTAAGGGACAGGGGGCGCCTGAAGCTTTCTTT.

A word on this clonotype: The junction differs from germline at one of its ends, possibly a read error. The chain is built from TRBV7-6 and TRBJ1-1; 9 bases fit TRBD1. Germline lookup yields CDR1 SGHVS and CDR2 FNYEAQ. The CDR3 contains 15 residues. The CDR3 sequence: CVSSWGQGPNTEAFF. The CDR3 DNA reads TGTGTCAGCAGCTGGGGACAGGGACCTAACACTGAAGCTTTCTTT.

In DNA, the CDR3 is TGTGCCACCAGTAACCGGCGGGAGGGGAGCGAGCAGTACTTC. Its translation is CATSNRREGSEQYF. The V and J genes are TRBV24-1 and TRBJ2-7; the match to TRBD2 covers 9 bases. Unmatched junction bases numbered 8, after V lost 6 bases and J lost 6 bases. CDR3 size: 14 residues. Germline V lookup: CDR1 KGHDR, CDR2 SFDVKD.

This clonotype came up many times. This rearrangement joins TRBV7-2 to TRBJ1-6; D may be TRBD1 (6 bases). The CDR3 is 17 amino acids. Germline V gives CDR1 SGHTA, CDR2 FQGNSA. The V end lost 1 base, the J end lost 6 bases, and 16 bases lay between the germline ends. CDR3 protein: CASSLGGRARGNSPLHF. The CDR3 DNA reads TGTGCCAGCAGCTTAGGGGGGCGGGCCAGGGGTAATTCACCCCTCCACTTT.

Ten or more counts support this clonotype. This chain connects TRBV18 to TRBJ2-3, with unresolved D. Trimming stripped 8 bases from V and 2 bases from J, with 8 bases between. Germline loops: CDR1 KGHSH, CDR2 LQKENI. CDR3 length equals 12 residues. This CDR3 is CASSPDTDTQYF. The CDR3 bases are TGTGCCAGCAGTCCCGACACAGATACGCAGTATTTT.

This clonotype turned up a few times. CDR3 sequence: CASSPYLAGGSYNEQFF. The CDR3 DNA reads TGTGCCAGCAGCCCTTATCTAGCGGGAGGGTCCTACAATGAGCAGTTCTTC. The chain links TRBV7-6 to TRBJ2-1, with 12 bases that match TRBD2. CDR1 and CDR2 (germline): SGHVS, FNYEAQ. This CDR3 has 17 amino acids. The junction had 6 bases not matched to a gene; V was cut back by 5 bases and J by 1 base.

This sequence joins TRBV4-1 and TRBJ1-5, with TRBD1 identical over 8 bases. Germline CDR1 MGHRA, CDR2 YSYEKL. This CDR3 spans 15 amino acids. Trimming at V came to 2 bases and at J to 7 bases, leaving 7 bases not matched to a gene. The CDR3 region is CASSQLGQGGQPQHF. CDR3 nucleotide sequence: TGCGCCAGCAGCCAACTCGGACAGGGAGGCCAGCCCCAGCATTTT.

This chain uses TRBV28 with TRBJ1-6, with D perhaps TRBD1 (6 bases). Germline lookup yields CDR1 MDHEN and CDR2 SYDVKM. The CDR3 runs to 16 residues. Trimming stripped 3 bases from V and 11 bases from J, with 20 bases between. The CDR3 loop reads CASSFAQGNDRPPLHF. CDR3 in DNA: TGTGCCAGCAGTTTCGCCCAGGGGAACGACCGTCCACCCCTCCACTTT.

This clonotype was observed a handful of times. This chain uses TRBV6-2 or TRBV6-3 with TRBJ2-5; weak D call: TRBD2 (6 bases). Germline CDR1 and CDR2: MNHEY and SVGEGT. The germline V and J ends were trimmed by 2 bases and 0 bases, with 13 bases remaining between them. CDR3 length equals 16 residues. The CDR3: CASSYTLRGYQETQYF. CDR3 bases: TGTGCCAGCAGTTACACTCTCCGGGGGTACCAAGAGACCCAGTACTTC.

V usage is TRBV12-3 or TRBV12-4 and J usage is TRBJ1-1; TRBD1 aligns across 8 bases. Trimming cost V 3 bases and J 6 bases; bases outside gene matches: 6. The CDR3 contains 14 residues. Here the CDR3 reads CASSLGRGLAEAFF. The CDR3 region has the DNA TGTGCCAGCAGTTTGGGCAGGGGGCTTGCTGAAGCTTTCTTT.

This clonotype has a handful of counts. The rearrangement uses TRBV11-2 and TRBJ2-5; TRBD1 matches at 7 bases. V was pared by 5 bases and J by 4 bases, with 10 bases of the junction left unmatched. Germline CDR1 is SGHAT and CDR2 is FQNNGV. CDR3 length: 15 residues. The CDR3 region has the DNA TGTGCCAGCAGCGCACCGGGACAGCGACGAGAGACCCAGTACTTC. It yields the protein CASSAPGQRRETQYF.

This clonotype was detected only once. The chain has TRBV5-1 and TRBJ2-5, with D possibly being TRBD2 (6 bases). This CDR3 has 16 residues. The germline V gene has CDR1 SGHRS and CDR2 YFSETQ. Between the trimmed V and J ends, which lost 0 bases and 2 bases, there was a span of 14 bases. As DNA, the CDR3 is TGCGCCAGCAGCTTGGGGGCCCAAGGAGGGCAAGAGACCCAGTACTTC. Translation gives CASSLGAQGGQETQYF.

In this sample, this clonotype turned up a few times. The chain recombines TRBV7-2 with TRBJ1-4; D is ambiguous. The V and J ends lost 5 bases and 7 bases respectively, with 14 bases between them. This CDR3 is 14 amino acids long. Germline lookup yields CDR1 SGHTA and CDR2 FQGNSA. The CDR3 sequence: CASSKRVGVEKLFF. The CDR3 nucleotides are TGTGCCAGCAGCAAAAGGGTTGGGGTTGAAAAACTGTTTTTT. Combining the CDR3 with reference TRBV7-2 and TRBJ1-4 gives the whole variable domain GAGVSQSPSNKVTEKGKDVELRCDPISGHTALYWYRQSLGQGLEFLIYFQGNSAPDKSGLPSDRFSAERTGGSVSTLTIQRTQQEDSAVYLCASSKRVGVEKLFFGSGTQLSVL.

This clonotype was seen a few times. This chain joins TRBV20-1 and TRBJ2-5; D gene uncertain. Trimming took 1 base from V and 2 from J, leaving 14 bases between them. The CDR3 loop spans 15 amino acids. CDR1 is DFQATT and CDR2 is SNEGSKA in the germline V gene (reference sequence). The chain's CDR3 is CSARGIDLGQETQYF. CDR3 in DNA: TGCAGTGCTAGAGGAATCGACCTCGGTCAAGAGACCCAGTACTTC.

This clonotype has ten or more counts. The V and J genes are TRBV7-2 and TRBJ2-2; TRBD1 might be the D (6 bases). The V gene lost 5 bases and the J gene lost 6 bases, with 22 bases spanning the gap. Germline loops: CDR1 SGHTA, CDR2 FQGNSA. The CDR3 is 17 residues long. CDR3 DNA sequence: TGTGCCAGCAGCCGGGACACAGTACTAGGGTTCGCCGGGGAGCTGTTTTTT. It yields the protein CASSRDTVLGFAGELFF.

This chain links TRBV6-2 or TRBV6-3 with TRBJ1-5, with 7 bases aligning to TRBD1. The germline V gene has CDR1 MNHEY and CDR2 SVGEGT. The CDR3 loop spans 16 amino acids. Trimming removed 7 bases from V and 4 bases from J; junction bases left unmatched: 13. This chain's CDR3 is CASTRPPGQINQPQHF. CDR3 in DNA: TGTGCCAGCACCCGACCACCGGGACAGATTAATCAGCCCCAGCATTTT.

This sequence joins TRBV11-2 and TRBJ2-5; the D gene is possibly TRBD2 (5 bases). The CDR3 runs 16 residues. CDR1 and CDR2 (germline): SGHAT, FQNNGV. V was trimmed by 1 base and J by 1 base, leaving 13 bases between them. CDR3 sequence (DNA): TGTGCCAGCAGCTTAGGACGGCGGAGCGGCCAAGAGACCCAGTACTTC. This encodes CASSLGRRSGQETQYF.

The chain has TRBV2 and TRBJ1-2; TRBD1 matches 8 bases. This CDR3 has 14 amino acids. V was clipped by 6 bases and J by 3 bases; unmatched bases: 6. Germline CDR1 and CDR2: SNHLY and FYNNEI. This chain's CDR3 is CASSDRGFDYGYTF. Written as DNA, the CDR3 is TGTGCCAGCAGCGACAGGGGATTCGACTATGGCTACACCTTC.

This clonotype appeared a few times. The CDR3 is CASSSDYFSYNEQFF. The CDR3 DNA reads as TGTGCCAGCAGCTCCGACTACTTCTCCTACAATGAGCAGTTCTTC. The chain employs TRBV7-9 and TRBJ2-1, with D perhaps matching TRBD2 (5 bases). V lost 4 bases and J 0 bases, leaving 10 bases between the germline ends. Germline-derived CDR1 and CDR2 are SEHNR and FQNEAQ (reference sequence). CDR3 length: 15 amino acids.

This clonotype occurred a few times. V is TRBV6-6 and J is TRBJ2-7; D is perhaps TRBD2 (6 bases). The CDR3 is 14 amino acids. Germline lookup yields CDR1 MNHNY and CDR2 SVGAGI (reference sequence). Trimming pared 2 bases from V and 5 bases from J, leaving 13 bases between. For the CDR3, the DNA is TGTGCCAGCAGTTACCCGGGAGTTGACGACGAGCAGTACGTC. Translation gives CASSYPGVDDEQYV.

This clonotype was recorded a few times. The chain uses TRBV10-3 and TRBJ2-2; weak D call: TRBD2 (5 bases). Trimming took 4 bases from V and 4 from J, leaving 10 bases between them. The germline gives CDR1 ENHRY, CDR2 SYGVKD. This CDR3 has 14 amino acids. The CDR3 sequence is CAISGTEGTGELFF. CDR3 sequence (DNA): TGTGCCATCAGTGGGACCGAGGGCACCGGGGAGCTGTTTTTT.

V is TRBV7-9 and J is TRBJ2-6; the D is unclear. V was shortened by 11 bases and J by 0 bases, with 23 bases between the two germline ends. Germline V lookup: CDR1 SEHNR, CDR2 FQNEAQ (reference sequence). This CDR3 has 18 residues. CDR3 nucleotides: TGTGCCTTGCCTTGGGCGGCGGAAAAATACTCTGGGGCCAACGTCCTGACTTTC. Protein: CALPWAAEKYSGANVLTF.

This clonotype was counted only a few times. The chain combines TRBV7-6 with TRBJ2-3; 7 bases are shared with TRBD2. Germline V gene data show CDR1 as SGHVS and CDR2 as FNYEAQ. The CDR3 is made up of 14 amino acids. V dropped 5 bases and J dropped 5; count of bases not matched to a gene: 7. This CDR3 reads CASSVRTRGDTQYF. CDR3 in DNA: TGTGCCAGCAGCGTTCGGACTAGGGGAGATACGCAGTATTTT.

A few counts support this clonotype. The genes are TRBV6-2 or TRBV6-3 and TRBJ2-2; D is possibly TRBD2 (6 bases). The CDR3 totals 16 residues. CDR1 and CDR2 (germline): MNHEY, SVGEGT. Trimming removed 0 bases from V and 0 bases from J, with 8 bases in between. Here the CDR3 reads CASSYSVAANTGELFF. The CDR3 nucleotides are TGTGCCAGCAGTTACTCGGTAGCGGCGAACACCGGGGAGCTGTTTTTT.

V gene TRBV10-3 combines with J gene TRBJ2-7; 7 bases agree with TRBD1. CDR1 and CDR2 from the germline V gene are ENHRY and SYGVKD. Trimming took 3 bases from V and 0 from J; bases not matched to a gene: 2. This CDR3 is 14 amino acids long. The CDR3 spells CAISDRDSSYEQYV. CDR3 DNA: TGTGCCATCAGTGACCGGGACAGCTCCTACGAGCAGTACGTC.

V is TRBV7-9 and J is TRBJ2-1; TRBD2 agrees at 8 bases. After removal of 0 bases from V and 0 bases from J, the junction contained 4 bases not matched to a gene. CDR3 length: 17 amino acids. Germline CDR1 is SEHNR and CDR2 is FQNEAQ (reference sequence). The CDR3 DNA reads as TGTGCCAGCAGCTTAGCGGGTAGCGGGATCTCCTACAATGAGCAGTTCTTC. Protein: CASSLAGSGISYNEQFF.